The 3 T cell receptor beta chains given below trace back to one sample, sequenced in a study of blood T cell repertoires in COVID-19. Some clones are missing from TCRdb's copy, which holds only in-frame ones; the method was immunoSEQ multiplex PCR. The sample shows 55,000 to 85,000 clones, approximately 80% of them seen only once. The material sequenced was peripheral blood. The receptor source for this set is a woman between 70 and 85 years old with acute or convalescent COVID-19.

The gene calls are TRBV6-1 and TRBJ1-4; D gene uncertain. The CDR3 totals 14 residues. V was cut by 2 bases and J by 9 bases, with 13 bases left in between. The germline CDR1 and CDR2 sequences are MNHNS and SASEGT. The CDR3 region has the DNA TGTGCCAGCAGTGAACCCCAGGCCCCGCAAAAACTGTTTTTT. Encoded protein: CASSEPQAPQKLFF.

This clone was seen only once. CDR3 in DNA: TGTGCCACCAGTGATTCCCTCCTCACCGGGGAGCTGTTTTTT. It encodes CATSDSLLTGELFF. The chain uses TRBV24-1 and TRBJ2-2, with no clear D. V was shortened by 2 bases and J by 4 bases, with 7 bases between the two germline ends. Germline V lookup: CDR1 KGHDR, CDR2 SFDVKD. CDR3 size: 14 residues.

The rearrangement links TRBV9 to TRBJ2-3; tentatively, D is TRBD2 (5 bases). V dropped 4 bases and J dropped 11 bases, with 26 bases sitting between them. Germline V gives CDR1 SGDLS, CDR2 YYNGEE. CDR3 length: 16 amino acids. CDR3 residues: CASSPQTGLLAGEQYF. DNA for the CDR3: TGTGCCAGCAGCCCTCAGACCGGGTTACTTGCCGGGGAGCAGTATTTT.